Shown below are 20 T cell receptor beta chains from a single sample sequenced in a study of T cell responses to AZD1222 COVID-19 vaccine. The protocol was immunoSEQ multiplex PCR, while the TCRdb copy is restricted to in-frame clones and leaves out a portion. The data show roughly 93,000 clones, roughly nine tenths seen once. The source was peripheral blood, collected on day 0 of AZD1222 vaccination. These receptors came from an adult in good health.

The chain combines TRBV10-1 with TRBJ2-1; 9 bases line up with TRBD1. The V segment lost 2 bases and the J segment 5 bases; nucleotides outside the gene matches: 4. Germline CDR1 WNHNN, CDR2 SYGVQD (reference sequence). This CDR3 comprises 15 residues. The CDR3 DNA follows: TGCGCCAGCAGTGAGGGGACAGGGAGTAACAATGAGCAGTTCTTC. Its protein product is CASSEGTGSNNEQFF.

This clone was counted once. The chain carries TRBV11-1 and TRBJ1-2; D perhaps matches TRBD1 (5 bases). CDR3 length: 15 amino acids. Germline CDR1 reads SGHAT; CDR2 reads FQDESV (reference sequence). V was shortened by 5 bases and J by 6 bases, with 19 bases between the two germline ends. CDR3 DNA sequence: TGTGCCAGCAGCCGCAGGGACGGCCGCTTTAATGGCTACACCTTC. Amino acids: CASSRRDGRFNGYTF.

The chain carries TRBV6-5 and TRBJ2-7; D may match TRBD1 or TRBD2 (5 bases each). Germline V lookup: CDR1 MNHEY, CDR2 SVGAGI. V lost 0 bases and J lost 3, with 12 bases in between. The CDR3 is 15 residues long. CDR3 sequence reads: CASSYSRSGLYEQYF. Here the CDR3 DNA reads TGTGCCAGCAGTTACTCGAGGTCGGGGCTCTACGAGCAGTACTTC.

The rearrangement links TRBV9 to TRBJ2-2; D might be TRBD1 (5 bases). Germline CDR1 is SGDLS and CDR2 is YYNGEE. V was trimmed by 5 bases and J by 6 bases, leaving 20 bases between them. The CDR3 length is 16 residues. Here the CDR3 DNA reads TGTGCCAGCAGTGCTCTATCAGGGATCGTGGCCGGGGAGCTGTTTTTT. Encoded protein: CASSALSGIVAGELFF.

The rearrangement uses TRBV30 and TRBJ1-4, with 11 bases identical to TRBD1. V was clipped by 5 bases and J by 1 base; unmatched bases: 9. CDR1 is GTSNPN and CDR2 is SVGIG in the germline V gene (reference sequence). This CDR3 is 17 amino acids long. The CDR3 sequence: CAWGQGATYGTNEKLFF. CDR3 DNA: TGTGCCTGGGGACAGGGGGCTACGTATGGAACTAATGAAAAACTGTTTTTT.

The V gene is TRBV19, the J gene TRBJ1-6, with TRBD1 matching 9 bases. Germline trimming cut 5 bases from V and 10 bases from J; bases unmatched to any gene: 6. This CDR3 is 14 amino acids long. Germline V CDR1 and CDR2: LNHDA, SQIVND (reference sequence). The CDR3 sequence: CASSARDRDSPLHF. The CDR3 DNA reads TGTGCCAGTAGTGCCCGGGACAGGGACTCACCCCTCCACTTT.

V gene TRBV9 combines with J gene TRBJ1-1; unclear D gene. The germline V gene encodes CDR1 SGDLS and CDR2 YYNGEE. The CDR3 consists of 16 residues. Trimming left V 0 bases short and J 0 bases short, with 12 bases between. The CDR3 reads CASSVGIGHLNTEAFF. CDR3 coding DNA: TGTGCCAGCAGCGTAGGCATAGGGCACCTGAACACTGAAGCTTTCTTT.

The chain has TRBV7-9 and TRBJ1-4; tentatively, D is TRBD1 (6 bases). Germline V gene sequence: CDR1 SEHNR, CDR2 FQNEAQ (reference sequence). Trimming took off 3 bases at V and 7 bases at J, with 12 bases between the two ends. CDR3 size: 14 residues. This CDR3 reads CASSFDRWTEKLFF. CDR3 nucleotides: TGTGCCAGCAGCTTTGACAGGTGGACTGAAAAACTGTTTTTT.

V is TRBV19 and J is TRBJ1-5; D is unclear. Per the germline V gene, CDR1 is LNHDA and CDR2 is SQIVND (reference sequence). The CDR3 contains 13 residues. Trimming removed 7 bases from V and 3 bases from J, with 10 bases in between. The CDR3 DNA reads TGTGCCAGTAAGGCGGGCCTCAATCAGCCCCAGCATTTT. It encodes CASKAGLNQPQHF.

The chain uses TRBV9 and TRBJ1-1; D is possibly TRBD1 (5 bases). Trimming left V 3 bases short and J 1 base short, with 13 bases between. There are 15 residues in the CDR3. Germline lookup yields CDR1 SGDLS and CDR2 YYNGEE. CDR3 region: CASSATATANTEAFF. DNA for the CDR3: TGTGCCAGCAGCGCCACGGCGACAGCGAACACTGAAGCTTTCTTT.

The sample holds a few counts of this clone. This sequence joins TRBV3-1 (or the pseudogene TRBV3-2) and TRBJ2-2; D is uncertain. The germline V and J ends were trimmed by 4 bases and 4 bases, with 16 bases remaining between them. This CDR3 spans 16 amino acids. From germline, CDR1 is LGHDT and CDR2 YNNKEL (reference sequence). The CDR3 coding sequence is TGTGCCAGCAGCCGTGCTATAACAGAAATCACCGGGGAGCTGTTTTTT. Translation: CASSRAITEITGELFF.

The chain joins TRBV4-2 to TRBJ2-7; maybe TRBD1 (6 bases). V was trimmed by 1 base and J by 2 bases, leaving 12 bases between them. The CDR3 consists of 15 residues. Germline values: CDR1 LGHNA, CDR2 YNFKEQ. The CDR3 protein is CASSQALGGPYEQYF. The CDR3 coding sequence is TGTGCCAGCAGCCAAGCTTTAGGGGGACCCTACGAGCAGTACTTC.

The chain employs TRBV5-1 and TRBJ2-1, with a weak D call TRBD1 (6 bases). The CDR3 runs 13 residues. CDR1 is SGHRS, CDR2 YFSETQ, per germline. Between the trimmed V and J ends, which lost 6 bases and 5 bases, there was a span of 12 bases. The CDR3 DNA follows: TGCGCCAGCAACCGGGACACAAACAATGAGCAGTTCTTC. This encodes CASNRDTNNEQFF.

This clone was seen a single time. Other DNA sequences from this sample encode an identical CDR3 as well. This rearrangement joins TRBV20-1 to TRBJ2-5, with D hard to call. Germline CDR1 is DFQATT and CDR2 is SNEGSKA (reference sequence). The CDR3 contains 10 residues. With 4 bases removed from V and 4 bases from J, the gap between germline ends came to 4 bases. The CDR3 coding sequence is TGCAGTGCTACCAGAGAGACCCAGTACTTC. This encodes CSATRETQYF.

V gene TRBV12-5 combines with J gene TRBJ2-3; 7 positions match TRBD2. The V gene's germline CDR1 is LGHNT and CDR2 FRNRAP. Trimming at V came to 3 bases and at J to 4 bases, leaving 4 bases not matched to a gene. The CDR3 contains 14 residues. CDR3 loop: CASGFAGVPDTQYF. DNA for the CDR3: TGTGCTAGTGGTTTTGCGGGGGTCCCAGATACGCAGTATTTT. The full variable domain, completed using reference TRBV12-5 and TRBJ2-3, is DARVTQTPRHKVTEMGQEVTMRCQPILGHNTVFWYRQTMMQGLELLAYFRNRAPLDDSGMPKDRFSAEMPDATLATLKIQPSEPRDSAVYFCASGFAGVPDTQYFGPGTRLTVL.

CDR3 residues: CASSLRPEETQYF. Here the CDR3 DNA reads TGTGCCAGCAGCTTGAGGCCAGAAGAGACCCAGTACTTC. J is TRBJ2-5 and V is TRBV5-5; D unresolved. The ends were cut back, 1 base at V and 3 bases at J, with 7 bases in the middle. Germline loops: CDR1 SGHKS, CDR2 YYEKEE (reference sequence). CDR3 length: 13 residues.

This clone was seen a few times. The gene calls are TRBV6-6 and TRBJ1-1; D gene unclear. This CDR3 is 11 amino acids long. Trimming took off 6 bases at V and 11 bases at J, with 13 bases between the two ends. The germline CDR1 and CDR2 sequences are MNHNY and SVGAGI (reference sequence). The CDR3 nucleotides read TGTGCCAGCAGCCACGGAGGCGAGGCTTTCTTT. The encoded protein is CASSHGGEAFF.

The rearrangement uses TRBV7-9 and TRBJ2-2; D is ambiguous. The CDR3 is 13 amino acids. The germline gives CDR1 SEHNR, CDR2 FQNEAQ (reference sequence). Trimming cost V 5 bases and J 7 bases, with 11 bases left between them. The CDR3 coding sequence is TGTGCCAGCAGCCAGAGCGCTAGCGGGGAGCTGTTTTTT. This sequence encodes CASSQSASGELFF.

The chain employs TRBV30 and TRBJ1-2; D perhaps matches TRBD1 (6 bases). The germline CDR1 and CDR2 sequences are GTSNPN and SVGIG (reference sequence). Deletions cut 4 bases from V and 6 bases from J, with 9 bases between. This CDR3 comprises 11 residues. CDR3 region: CAWMGGHGYTF. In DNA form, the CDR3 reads TGTGCCTGGATGGGGGGCCATGGCTACACCTTC. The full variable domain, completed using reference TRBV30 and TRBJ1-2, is SQTIHQWPATLVQPVGSPLSLECTVEGTSNPNLYWYRQAAGRGLQLLFYSVGIGQISSEVPQNLSASRPQDRQFILSSKKLLLSDSGFYLCAWMGGHGYTFGSGTRLTVV.

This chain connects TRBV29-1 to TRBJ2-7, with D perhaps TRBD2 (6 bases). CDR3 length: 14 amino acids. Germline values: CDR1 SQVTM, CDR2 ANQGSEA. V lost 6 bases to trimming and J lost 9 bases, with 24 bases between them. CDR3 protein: CSVGIGIGGSGQYF. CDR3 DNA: TGCAGCGTGGGAATTGGAATCGGGGGAAGTGGGCAGTACTTC.